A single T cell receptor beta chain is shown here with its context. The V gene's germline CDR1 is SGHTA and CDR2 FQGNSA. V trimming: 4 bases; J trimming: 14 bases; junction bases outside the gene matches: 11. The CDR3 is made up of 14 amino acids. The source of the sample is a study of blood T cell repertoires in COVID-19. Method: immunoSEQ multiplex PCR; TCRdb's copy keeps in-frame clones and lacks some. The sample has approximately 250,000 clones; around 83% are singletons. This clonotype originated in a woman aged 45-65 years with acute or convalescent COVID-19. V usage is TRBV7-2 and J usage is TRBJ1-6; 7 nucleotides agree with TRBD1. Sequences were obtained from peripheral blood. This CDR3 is CASSSQPGDSSLHF. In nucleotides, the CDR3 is TGTGCCAGCAGCTCTCAACCCGGGGACAGCTCCCTCCACTTT. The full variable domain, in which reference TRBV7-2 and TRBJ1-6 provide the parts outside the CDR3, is GAGVSQSPSNKVTEKGKDVELRCDPISGHTALYWYRQSLGQGLEFLIYFQGNSAPDKSGLPSDRFSAERTGGSVSTLTIQRTQQEDSAVYLCASSSQPGDSSLHFGNGTRLTVT.